Presented here are 21 T cell receptor beta chains from one specimen sequenced in a study of T cell repertoires in cytomegalovirus infection. TCRdb re-derived calls from the reads in MiXCR, one entry per CDR3 protein. The sample carries about 900,000 distinct CDR3 sequences, approximately 31% recorded once. The antigens these receptors bind are not known. The sequences come from cultured CD8+ T cells from PBMCs, collected from culture after CMV antigen stimulation. These receptors all come from a human donor in good health (CMV status not recorded). Some clones in this sample may be carry-over from other donors' samples.

The chain joins TRBV10-1 to TRBJ2-7; D perhaps matches TRBD1 (6 bases). V shed 3 bases and J shed 6 bases, with 12 bases lying between them. Germline V lookup: CDR1 WNHNN, CDR2 SYGVQD (reference sequence). This CDR3 has 13 amino acids. In DNA, the CDR3 is TGCGCCAGCAGTGACCCACAGGGTACCGAGCAGTACTTC. Its protein product is CASSDPQGTEQYF.

The chain has TRBV14 and TRBJ1-1; the match to TRBD1 covers 9 bases. CDR1 is SGHDN and CDR2 is FVKESK in the germline V gene. With 3 bases clipped from V and 5 bases from J, the junction kept 7 bases outside the gene matches. The CDR3 length is 15 residues. The CDR3 protein is CASSQGQGGGTEAFF. The CDR3 DNA sequence: TGTGCCAGCAGCCAGGGACAGGGCGGTGGGACTGAAGCTTTCTTT.

This clonotype was observed at least ten times. The chain is built from TRBV7-2 and TRBJ1-2; D is ambiguous. V lost 1 base to trimming and J lost 3 bases, with 12 bases between them. This CDR3 is 15 amino acids long. CDR1 SGHTA and CDR2 FQGNSA come from the germline V gene. The DNA of the CDR3 is TGTGCCAGCAGCTTAGAACCTCAGGAGTACTATGGCTACACCTTC. Its translation is CASSLEPQEYYGYTF.

This clonotype showed up just a few times. The chain couples TRBV12-5 to TRBJ2-3; D is perhaps TRBD2 (5 bases). CDR3 length: 18 amino acids. Germline loops: CDR1 LGHNT, CDR2 FRNRAP. V was shortened by 3 bases and J by 1 base, with 20 bases between the two germline ends. CDR3 loop: CASGFSREDGVGTDTQYF. CDR3 bases: TGTGCTAGTGGTTTTAGTAGAGAAGACGGGGTTGGCACAGATACGCAGTATTTT.

This chain links TRBV3-1 with TRBJ2-3; a possible D gene is TRBD2 (6 bases). The V gene lost 0 bases and the J gene lost 4 bases, with 20 bases spanning the gap. Per the germline V gene, CDR1 is LGHDT and CDR2 is YNNKEL (reference sequence). This CDR3 is 18 amino acids long. The CDR3 sequence is CASSQDLELGGSPDTQYF. CDR3 DNA: TGTGCCAGCAGCCAAGATTTAGAGCTCGGAGGGTCACCAGATACGCAGTATTTT.

This chain connects TRBV2 to TRBJ1-1, with D possibly TRBD1 on 6 matching bases. V lost 6 bases and J 0 bases, leaving 29 bases between the germline ends. Germline assignment: CDR1 SNHLY and CDR2 FYNNEI. The CDR3 covers 20 residues. CDR3 region: CASSLPFDLNRALMNTEAFF. In nucleotides, the CDR3 is TGTGCCAGCAGCCTACCCTTCGACCTTAACAGGGCCCTCATGAACACTGAAGCTTTCTTT.

Many counts were recorded for this clonotype. CDR3 coding DNA: TGTGCCAGCCCTCCACGAGGGAAATGCACCCAGTACTTC. Its translation: CASPPRGKCTQYF. V gene TRBV27 combines with J gene TRBJ2-5, with D possibly TRBD2 on 5 matching bases. CDR3 length: 13 residues. V was trimmed by 8 bases and J by 8 bases, leaving 18 bases between them. Per germline, CDR1 MNHEY and CDR2 SMNVEV (reference sequence).

The V and J genes are TRBV6-1 and TRBJ1-2; no clear D gene. The CDR3 has 16 residues. Germline CDR1 MNHNS, CDR2 SASEGT. The V and J ends lost 0 bases and 8 bases respectively, with 19 bases between them. The CDR3: CASSEALEQLVRGYTF. The CDR3 nucleotides are TGTGCCAGCAGTGAAGCGCTGGAACAGTTGGTGCGCGGCTACACCTTC.

The gene calls are TRBV5-1 and TRBJ2-7; TRBD1 matches at 8 bases. CDR3 size: 15 residues. V lost 0 bases to trimming and J lost 7 bases; unmatched junction nucleotides: 9. CDR1 and CDR2 (germline): SGHRS, YFSETQ. In DNA, the CDR3 is TGCGCCAGCAGCTTGGGTCAGGGGGCTTTCTGGGAGCAGTACTTC. It translates to CASSLGQGAFWEQYF.

The V and J genes are TRBV28 and TRBJ2-1; D may be TRBD2 (6 bases). Trimming left V 3 bases short and J 4 bases short, with 19 bases between. The V gene's germline CDR1 is MDHEN and CDR2 SYDVKM. CDR3 length equals 17 residues. The CDR3 nucleotides read TGTGCCAGCAGTTTCCTTAGGGGAGGTGGGGTATACAATGAGCAGTTCTTC. Amino acid sequence: CASSFLRGGGVYNEQFF.

This chain connects TRBV5-4 to TRBJ1-1, with 9 positions matching TRBD1. The V gene's germline CDR1 is SGHNT and CDR2 YYREEE (reference sequence). The junction had 6 bases not matched to a gene; V was cut back by 3 bases and J by 6 bases. The length of the CDR3 is 14 residues. This CDR3 reads CASSSRDREAEAFF. CDR3 DNA: TGTGCCAGCAGCTCCCGGGACAGGGAGGCTGAAGCTTTCTTT.

The chain couples TRBV10-3 to TRBJ1-1; D might be TRBD1 (5 bases). The ends were cut back, 2 bases at V and 3 bases at J, with 10 bases in the middle. This CDR3 spans 14 amino acids. Germline V gives CDR1 ENHRY, CDR2 SYGVKD. The CDR3 here is CAISEGGGDTEAFF. CDR3 DNA: TGTGCCATCAGTGAGGGGGGAGGGGACACTGAAGCTTTCTTT.

The chain uses TRBV6-1 and TRBJ2-7; D not certain. Per germline, CDR1 MNHNS and CDR2 SASEGT. There are 13 residues in the CDR3. Trimming shortened V by 1 base and J by 4 bases, and 8 bases separated the two germline ends. Here the CDR3 DNA reads TGTGCCAGCAGTGAAGGGCAGGCTTACGAGCAGTACTTC. Its protein is CASSEGQAYEQYF.

The rearrangement uses TRBV18 and TRBJ2-2; 11 bases agree with TRBD2. The CDR3 runs 20 residues. The trim removed 0 bases at V and 0 bases at J, leaving 9 bases unmatched. The germline V gene has CDR1 KGHSH and CDR2 LQKENI. The CDR3 DNA reads as TGTGCCAGCTCACCACCCCGAGTAGCGGGGGGGCCGGCGAACACCGGGGAGCTGTTTTTT. Translation gives CASSPPRVAGGPANTGELFF.

There are a few counts of this clonotype. The junction differs from germline at one of its ends, possibly a read error. This chain links TRBV7-7 with TRBJ2-3; D remains ambiguous. CDR3 length equals 17 residues. Germline V gene sequence: CDR1 SSHAT, CDR2 FNYEAQ (reference sequence). The CDR3 region is CASSPLPLDGSTDTQYF. The CDR3 DNA is TGTGCTAGCAGCCCACTCCCCCTTGACGGAAGCACAGATACGCAGTATTTT.

V is TRBV29-1 and J is TRBJ2-1, with D hard to call. V shed 5 bases and J shed 4 bases, with 3 bases lying between them. The CDR3 extends over 10 amino acids. Germline values: CDR1 SQVTM, CDR2 ANQGSEA. In DNA form, the CDR3 reads TGCAGCGTTTTATACAATGAGCAGTTCTTC. Its translation is CSVLYNEQFF.

The chain uses TRBV5-1 and TRBJ2-5, with D uncertain. The CDR3 contains 14 residues. Germline-derived CDR1 and CDR2 are SGHRS and YFSETQ. The V gene lost 0 bases and the J gene lost 8 bases, with 14 bases spanning the gap. CDR3 nucleotides: TGCGCCAGCAGCTTGGAGGCAGCTCAGGACACCCAGTACTTC. It translates to CASSLEAAQDTQYF.

About this clonotype: Compared with germline, one end of the junction differs, possibly owing to a read error. The chain joins TRBV6-1 to TRBJ2-5, with 7 bases lining up with TRBD2. Germline V gives CDR1 MNHNS, CDR2 SASEGT. This CDR3 is built from 14 residues. The CDR3 loop reads CVSTPLGGQETQYF. DNA of the CDR3: TGTGTCAGCACTCCCCTGGGAGGGCAAGAGACCCAGTACTTT.

On this clonotype: The junction shows a germline mismatch at one end, possibly a read error. The CDR3 spells CASSITGTPSAF. CDR3 nucleotide sequence: TGTGCCAGTAGTATTACCGGGACACCCAGCGCCTTC. The rearrangement uses TRBV19 and TRBJ1-2; possibly TRBD1 for D (6 bases). The CDR3 spans 12 residues. The germline gives CDR1 LNHDA, CDR2 SQIVND (reference sequence). The variable domain in full, completed from reference TRBV19 and TRBJ1-2, reads DGGITQSPKYLFRKEGQNVTLSCEQNLNHDAMYWYRQDPGQGLRLIYYSQIVNDFQKGDIAEGYSVSREKKESFPLTVTSAQKNPTAFYLCASSITGTPSAFGSGTRLTVV.

This clonotype was observed a few times. The V call is TRBV9, the J call TRBJ1-3, with D perhaps TRBD1 (6 bases). The CDR3 has 14 residues. The V end was cut by 0 bases, the J end by 4 bases, with 8 bases between. Per germline, CDR1 SGDLS and CDR2 YYNGEE. Here the CDR3 reads CASSVEGEGNTIYF. The CDR3, as DNA: TGTGCCAGCAGCGTAGAGGGGGAAGGAAACACCATATATTTT.

There are many counts of this clonotype. This rearrangement joins TRBV7-8 to TRBJ2-5, with D hard to call. Germline CDR1 SGHVS, CDR2 FQNEAQ. V gave up 1 base and J gave up 5 bases, with 14 bases separating them. This CDR3 comprises 15 residues. The CDR3 DNA is TGTGCCAGCAGCTTAGGTTTTGGGCTCCTGGAGACCCAGTACTTC. Its protein product is CASSLGFGLLETQYF.